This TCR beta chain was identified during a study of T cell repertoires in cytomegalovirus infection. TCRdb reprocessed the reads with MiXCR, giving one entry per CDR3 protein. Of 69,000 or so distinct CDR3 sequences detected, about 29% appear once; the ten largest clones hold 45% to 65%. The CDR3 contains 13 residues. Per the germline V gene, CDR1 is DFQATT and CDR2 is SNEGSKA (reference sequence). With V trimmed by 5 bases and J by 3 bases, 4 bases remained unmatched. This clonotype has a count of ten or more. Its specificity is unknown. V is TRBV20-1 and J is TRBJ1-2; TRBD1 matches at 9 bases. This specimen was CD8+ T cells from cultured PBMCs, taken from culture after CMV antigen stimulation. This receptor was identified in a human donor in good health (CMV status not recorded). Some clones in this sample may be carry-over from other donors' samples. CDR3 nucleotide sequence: TGCAGTGCTTGGGACAGGGACTACTATGGCTACACCTTC. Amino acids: CSAWDRDYYGYTF.